A selection of T cell receptor beta chains follows, all from one sample in a study of T cell responses to AZD1222 COVID-19 vaccine. Data came from immunoSEQ multiplex PCR; TCRdb stores just in-frame clones and leaves some out. The sample yields around 100,000 clones, roughly nine tenths seen once. Specimen: peripheral blood, collected on day 0 of AZD1222 vaccination. The source of these receptors is an adult in good health. Both conserved end residues are part of each CDR3. Each record gives: V gene, J gene, D gene, clone size, CDR3 protein, CDR3 DNA. D genes are given only for firm matches. Clone sizes are given selectively: once, few, many, or a class where the clone is expanded.

v_gene: TRBV14
j_gene: TRBJ1-6
d_gene: -
abundance: -
CDR3aa: CATSVSGNSPLHF
CDR3nt: TGTGCCACCAGCGTGTCCGGGAATTCACCCCTCCACTTT

v_gene: TRBV7-9
j_gene: TRBJ2-1
d_gene: -
abundance: -
CDR3aa: CASSDGYNEQFF
CDR3nt: TGTGCCAGCAGCGACGGATACAATGAGCAGTTCTTC

v_gene: TRBV6-1
j_gene: TRBJ1-6
d_gene: -
abundance: -
CDR3aa: CASSETTGSNSPLHF
CDR3nt: TGTGCCAGCAGTGAAACTACAGGGAGCAATTCACCCCTCCACTTT

v_gene: TRBV19
j_gene: TRBJ1-2
d_gene: TRBD1
abundance: -
CDR3aa: CASSRNRDRTKLSSEGYTF
CDR3nt: TGTGCCAGTAGTAGGAACCGGGACAGGACCAAACTTTCCTCGGAGGGCTACACCTTC

v_gene: TRBV2
j_gene: TRBJ1-2
d_gene: -
abundance: -
CDR3aa: CASSAGEGYGYTF
CDR3nt: TGTGCCAGCAGTGCCGGGGAGGGCTATGGCTACACCTTC

v_gene: TRBV28
j_gene: TRBJ2-2
d_gene: -
abundance: -
CDR3aa: CASSLRKNTGELFF
CDR3nt: TGTGCCAGCAGCCTACGGAAAAACACCGGGGAGCTGTTTTTT

v_gene: TRBV4-1
j_gene: TRBJ1-2
d_gene: TRBD1
abundance: once
CDR3aa: CASSQEGNQGAGGYTF
CDR3nt: TGCGCCAGCAGCCAAGAGGGAAACCAGGGGGCTGGGGGCTACACCTTC

v_gene: TRBV27
j_gene: TRBJ1-5
d_gene: -
abundance: -
CDR3aa: CASNREGAGQPQHF
CDR3nt: TGTGCCAGCAACCGTGAGGGAGCCGGACAGCCCCAGCATTTT

v_gene: TRBV6-5
j_gene: TRBJ1-6
d_gene: TRBD1
abundance: -
CDR3aa: CASSYRGTGGAALHF
CDR3nt: TGTGCCAGCAGTTACAGGGGGACAGGGGGTGCGGCCCTCCACTTT

v_gene: TRBV6-2/TRBV6-3
j_gene: TRBJ2-1
d_gene: -
abundance: -
CDR3aa: CASSYSGVVAGNEQFF
CDR3nt: TGTGCCAGCAGTTACAGTGGAGTAGTAGCCGGCAATGAGCAGTTCTTC

v_gene: TRBV7-2
j_gene: TRBJ1-4
d_gene: -
abundance: -
CDR3aa: CASSLESQGLGKLFF
CDR3nt: TGTGCCAGCAGCTTAGAGAGCCAAGGGCTAGGAAAACTGTTTTTT

v_gene: TRBV7-9
j_gene: TRBJ2-2
d_gene: -
abundance: -
CDR3aa: CASSLQGELFF
CDR3nt: TGTGCCAGCAGCCTACAGGGGGAGCTGTTTTTT

v_gene: TRBV12-3/TRBV12-4
j_gene: TRBJ2-1
d_gene: TRBD2
abundance: -
CDR3aa: CASSFWRGNEQFF
CDR3nt: TGTGCCAGCAGTTTTTGGCGGGGGAATGAGCAGTTCTTC

v_gene: TRBV7-3
j_gene: TRBJ1-1
d_gene: TRBD1
abundance: -
CDR3aa: CASSPTTGGGRAFF
CDR3nt: TGTGCCAGCAGCCCAACTACAGGGGGCGGGAGAGCTTTCTTT

v_gene: TRBV4-1
j_gene: TRBJ2-1
d_gene: -
abundance: -
CDR3aa: CASSQGGSYNEQFF
CDR3nt: TGCGCCAGCAGCCAAGGCGGTTCCTACAATGAGCAGTTCTTC

v_gene: TRBV29-1
j_gene: TRBJ1-1
d_gene: -
abundance: -
CDR3aa: CSATVKGTEAFF
CDR3nt: TGCAGCGCGACAGTGAAGGGCACTGAAGCTTTCTTT

v_gene: TRBV6-5
j_gene: TRBJ1-2
d_gene: TRBD1
abundance: once
CDR3aa: CASSSMTGGYGYTF
CDR3nt: TGTGCCAGCAGTTCAATGACAGGGGGCTATGGCTACACCTTC

v_gene: TRBV7-9
j_gene: TRBJ2-1
d_gene: -
abundance: -
CDR3aa: CASIKEGVYNEQFF
CDR3nt: TGTGCCAGCATCAAGGAAGGGGTCTACAATGAGCAGTTCTTC

v_gene: TRBV6-5
j_gene: TRBJ2-1
d_gene: TRBD1
abundance: -
CDR3aa: CASSPDRGRDNEQFF
CDR3nt: TGTGCCAGCAGTCCCGACAGGGGAAGGGACAATGAGCAGTTCTTC

v_gene: TRBV6-5
j_gene: TRBJ1-2
d_gene: -
abundance: -
CDR3aa: CASSSLGTSDYGYTF
CDR3nt: TGTGCCAGCAGTTCCCTGGGGACCTCCGACTATGGCTACACCTTC

v_gene: TRBV5-6
j_gene: TRBJ2-1
d_gene: TRBD2
abundance: -
CDR3aa: CASSLLVAGFFEQFF
CDR3nt: TGTGCCAGCAGCTTGTTGGTAGCGGGGTTCTTTGAGCAGTTCTTC

v_gene: TRBV11-2
j_gene: TRBJ2-1
d_gene: TRBD2
abundance: -
CDR3aa: CASSLMAGGRYNEQFF
CDR3nt: TGTGCCAGCAGCTTAATGGCGGGAGGCCGCTACAATGAGCAGTTCTTC

v_gene: TRBV15
j_gene: TRBJ2-7
d_gene: -
abundance: -
CDR3aa: CATSRETRGRQYF
CDR3nt: TGTGCCACCAGCAGAGAGACCAGGGGACGGCAGTACTTC

v_gene: TRBV29-1
j_gene: TRBJ1-1
d_gene: -
abundance: -
CDR3aa: CSVEGQVMNTEAFF
CDR3nt: TGCAGCGTTGAAGGGCAGGTCATGAACACTGAAGCTTTCTTT

v_gene: TRBV5-1
j_gene: TRBJ2-3
d_gene: -
abundance: -
CDR3aa: CASSPFSARRDTQYF
CDR3nt: TGCGCCAGCAGCCCCTTTTCAGCACGACGGGATACGCAGTATTTT

v_gene: TRBV19
j_gene: TRBJ1-2
d_gene: TRBD1
abundance: -
CDR3aa: CASSPGTGVYGYTF
CDR3nt: TGTGCCAGTAGTCCGGGGACAGGGGTGTATGGCTACACCTTC

v_gene: TRBV3-1/TRBV3-2
j_gene: TRBJ2-2
d_gene: -
abundance: -
CDR3aa: CACTSVGGTGELFF
CDR3nt: TGTGCCTGCACGTCGGTGGGCGGCACCGGGGAGCTGTTTTTT

v_gene: TRBV19
j_gene: TRBJ1-1
d_gene: -
abundance: -
CDR3aa: CASSISGVKNTEAFF
CDR3nt: TGTGCCAGTAGTATCTCAGGGGTGAAGAACACTGAAGCTTTCTTT

v_gene: TRBV9
j_gene: TRBJ1-3
d_gene: -
abundance: -
CDR3aa: CASSALSGSSGNTIYF
CDR3nt: TGTGCCAGCAGCGCGCTTTCGGGATCCTCTGGAAACACCATATATTTT

v_gene: TRBV19
j_gene: TRBJ1-1
d_gene: -
abundance: -
CDR3aa: CASSGQRNTEAFF
CDR3nt: TGTGCCAGTAGTGGTCAACGGAACACTGAAGCTTTCTTT

v_gene: TRBV5-1
j_gene: TRBJ2-1
d_gene: -
abundance: -
CDR3aa: CASSPEPADLYNEQFF
CDR3nt: TGCGCCAGCAGCCCGGAACCAGCAGACCTGTACAATGAGCAGTTCTTC

v_gene: TRBV3-1/TRBV3-2
j_gene: TRBJ2-5
d_gene: TRBD2
abundance: once
CDR3aa: CASSQATVYKRDAQETQYF
CDR3nt: TGTGCCAGCAGCCAAGCCACTGTTTACAAGCGGGATGCACAAGAGACCCAGTACTTC

v_gene: TRBV5-1
j_gene: TRBJ2-7
d_gene: -
abundance: -
CDR3aa: CASSLAMTSYEQYF
CDR3nt: TGCGCCAGCAGCTTGGCCATGACTAGTTACGAGCAGTACTTC

v_gene: TRBV2
j_gene: TRBJ1-5
d_gene: TRBD1
abundance: -
CDR3aa: CASTPTGNQPQHF
CDR3nt: TGTGCCAGCACCCCGACAGGGAATCAGCCCCAGCATTTT

v_gene: TRBV2
j_gene: TRBJ2-3
d_gene: TRBD2
abundance: -
CDR3aa: CASTGGGLSTDTQYF
CDR3nt: TGTGCCAGCACTGGGGGGGGACTAAGCACAGATACGCAGTATTTT

v_gene: TRBV10-3
j_gene: TRBJ1-5
d_gene: -
abundance: -
CDR3aa: CAISDGLNQPQHF
CDR3nt: TGTGCCATCAGTGACGGTCTTAATCAGCCCCAGCATTTT

v_gene: TRBV5-4
j_gene: TRBJ2-7
d_gene: -
abundance: once
CDR3aa: CASSTRTGSYEQYF
CDR3nt: TGTGCCAGCAGCACAAGGACGGGCTCCTACGAGCAGTACTTC

v_gene: TRBV4-3
j_gene: TRBJ1-5
d_gene: -
abundance: -
CDR3aa: CASSQGYRRGPQHF
CDR3nt: TGCGCCAGCAGCCAAGGTTATCGGCGGGGGCCCCAGCATTTT

v_gene: TRBV7-3
j_gene: TRBJ1-2
d_gene: -
abundance: -
CDR3aa: CASSPDKNYGYTF
CDR3nt: TGTGCCAGCAGTCCCGACAAAAACTATGGCTACACCTTC

v_gene: TRBV27
j_gene: TRBJ2-2
d_gene: TRBD2
abundance: few
CDR3aa: CASSLKSGGGTGELFF
CDR3nt: TGTGCCAGCAGTTTAAAATCGGGAGGGGGCACCGGGGAGCTGTTTTTT

v_gene: TRBV6-6
j_gene: TRBJ2-7
d_gene: -
abundance: -
CDR3aa: CAVLIGVEQYF
CDR3nt: TGTGCCGTACTTATTGGGGTCGAGCAGTACTTC

v_gene: TRBV10-3
j_gene: TRBJ2-7
d_gene: TRBD2
abundance: -
CDR3aa: CAISEGTSGTYEQYF
CDR3nt: TGTGCCATCAGTGAAGGGACTAGCGGAACCTACGAGCAGTACTTC

v_gene: TRBV18
j_gene: TRBJ2-7
d_gene: TRBD1
abundance: -
CDR3aa: CASSGLTDRGGEQYF
CDR3nt: TGTGCCAGCTCAGGTTTGACCGACAGGGGGGGCGAGCAGTACTTC

v_gene: TRBV27
j_gene: TRBJ1-5
d_gene: TRBD1
abundance: -
CDR3aa: CASPTRQGGSNQPQHF
CDR3nt: TGTGCCAGCCCCACCCGACAGGGAGGAAGCAATCAGCCCCAGCATTTT

v_gene: TRBV28
j_gene: TRBJ1-5
d_gene: -
abundance: -
CDR3aa: CASSLLLQPQHF
CDR3nt: TGTGCCAGCAGTTTACTTCTCCAGCCCCAGCATTTT

v_gene: TRBV6-2/TRBV6-3
j_gene: TRBJ2-1
d_gene: -
abundance: -
CDR3aa: CASSPRDNEQFF
CDR3nt: TGTGCCAGCAGTCCGCGGGACAATGAGCAGTTCTTC

v_gene: TRBV6-6
j_gene: TRBJ1-4
d_gene: -
abundance: -
CDR3aa: CASSYSSVSELFF
CDR3nt: TGTGCCAGCAGTTACTCGTCGGTGTCGGAACTGTTTTTT

v_gene: TRBV27
j_gene: TRBJ1-2
d_gene: -
abundance: -
CDR3aa: CASSSDSRNYGYTF
CDR3nt: TGTGCCAGCAGTTCGGACAGTCGTAACTATGGCTACACCTTC

v_gene: TRBV5-1
j_gene: TRBJ1-1
d_gene: TRBD1
abundance: -
CDR3aa: CASSLGLAGGSGTEAFF
CDR3nt: TGCGCCAGCAGCTTGGGTTTAGCAGGGGGGTCGGGCACTGAAGCTTTCTTT